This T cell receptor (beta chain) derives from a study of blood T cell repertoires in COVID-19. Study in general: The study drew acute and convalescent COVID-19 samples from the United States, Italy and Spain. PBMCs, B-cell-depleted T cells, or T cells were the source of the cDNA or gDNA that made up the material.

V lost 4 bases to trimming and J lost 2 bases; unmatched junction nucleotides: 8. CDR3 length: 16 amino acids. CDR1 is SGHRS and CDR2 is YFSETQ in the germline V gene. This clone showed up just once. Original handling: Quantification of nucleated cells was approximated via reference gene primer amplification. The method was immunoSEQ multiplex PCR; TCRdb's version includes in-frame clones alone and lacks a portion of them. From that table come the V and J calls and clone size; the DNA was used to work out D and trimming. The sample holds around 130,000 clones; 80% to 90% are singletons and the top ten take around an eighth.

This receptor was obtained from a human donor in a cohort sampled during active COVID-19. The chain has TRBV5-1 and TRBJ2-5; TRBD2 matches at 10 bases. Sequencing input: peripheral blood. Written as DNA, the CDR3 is TGCGCCAGCAGCCTAGTCGGACTAGCGGCACAAGAGACCCAGTACTTC. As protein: CASSLVGLAAQETQYF.